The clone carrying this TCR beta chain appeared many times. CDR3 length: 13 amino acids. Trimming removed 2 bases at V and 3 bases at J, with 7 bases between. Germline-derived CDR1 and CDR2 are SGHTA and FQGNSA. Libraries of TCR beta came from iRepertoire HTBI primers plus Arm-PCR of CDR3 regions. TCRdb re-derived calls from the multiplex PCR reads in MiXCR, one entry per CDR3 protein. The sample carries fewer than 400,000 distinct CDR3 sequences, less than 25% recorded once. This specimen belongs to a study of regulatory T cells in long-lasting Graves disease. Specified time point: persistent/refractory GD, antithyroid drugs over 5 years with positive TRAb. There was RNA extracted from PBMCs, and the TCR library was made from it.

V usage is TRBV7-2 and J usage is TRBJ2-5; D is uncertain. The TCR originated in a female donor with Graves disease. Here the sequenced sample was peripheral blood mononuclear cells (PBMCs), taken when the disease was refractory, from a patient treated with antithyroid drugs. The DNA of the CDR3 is TGTGCCAGCAGCTTATCAAGGAAAGAGACCCAGTACTTC. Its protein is CASSLSRKETQYF.